This T cell receptor beta chain was captured by sequencing in a study of neoadjuvant anti-PD-1 for oral cavity cancer. PBMC libraries mostly used about 500 ng of input genomic DNA, with six replicates per sample. The method was immunoSEQ multiplex PCR; TCRdb's version includes in-frame clones alone and lacks a portion of them. This sample has under 8,000 clones, with around three fifths found just once. Sample time point: after neoadjuvant nivolumab, at surgical resection. The patients had HPV-negative, locally advanced oral cavity squamous cell carcinoma. The sequence was obtained from a person between 35 and 79 years old with oral cavity squamous cell carcinoma. The source material was PBMCs, sampled after nivolumab (anti-PD-1) treatment.

CDR3 nucleotides: TGTGCCAGCAGCAAGACAGGGTGGGGGGAGACCCAGTACTTC. Translated, it gives CASSKTGWGETQYF. J is TRBJ2-5 and V is TRBV9; TRBD1 matches 7 bases. The CDR3 loop spans 14 amino acids. V lost 4 bases, J lost 5 bases, and 8 bases stayed unmatched. The germline CDR1 and CDR2 sequences are SGDLS and YYNGEE.